The source of this T cell receptor (beta chain) is a study of T cell repertoires in cytomegalovirus infection (dated by TCRdb to the late 2010s). Looking at the study overall: Alongside well-studied HLA-B-restricted epitopes, the peptide stimulations were aimed at recently identified HLA-C-restricted CMV epitopes, whose presentation resists viral immunomodulation. Donor HLA type was relevant to the analysis, because carriage of CMV infection together with the matching HLA type was indicated by public TCR beta signatures. Overall study results and their limits: The ex vivo response was dominated by HLA-C-restricted CMV-specific TCR beta clonotypes, which also provided the single most frequent clonotype in two of eight donors. Cumulative frequency of public TCR beta family members discriminated carriers of CMV infection plus the relevant HLA type in this cohort and an independent approximately 340-donor cohort.

The sample's treatment or condition label, decoded: in vitro stimulation with specific CMV peptide epitopes to enrich CMV-specific T cells. Of note for this clonotype: Its cognate antigen has yet to be identified. Base-call qualities are not available, and no considerably larger clone is one nucleotide away.

V is pruned by 2 bases and J by 4 bases, leaving 6 bases of the junction without a gene match. The CDR3 contains 16 residues, cysteine and phenylalanine counted. The DNA shown is the 48-base CDR3, in frame from base 1. CDR1 MNHEY and CDR2 SMNVEV were looked up in the germline V gene (reference sequence). TCRdb shows the sequencer as Illumina HiSeq 1500. The public reads were run again by TCRdb, first through fastp at Q25 and then through MiXCR, and only productive beta chains were kept. Under each unique CDR3 protein, matching rows form one entry showing the most common genes and DNA. Across this sample there are 110,000 or so distinct CDR3 sequences, with more than 30% seen only once. The ten most abundant clones make up roughly two fifths of the sample.

The chain joins TRBV27 to TRBJ2-7; TRBD1 agrees with 12 junctional bases. The sample consisted of CD8+ T cells from cultured PBMCs, taken from culture after CMV antigen stimulation. The TCR sequence derives from a human donor in good health (CMV status not recorded). Some clones in this sample may be carry-over from other donors' samples. The CDR3 corresponds to CASSLHRGQGAYEQYF. The DNA sequence is given as TGTGCCAGCAGTTTACACCGGGGACAGGGGGCTTACGAGCAGTACTTC.